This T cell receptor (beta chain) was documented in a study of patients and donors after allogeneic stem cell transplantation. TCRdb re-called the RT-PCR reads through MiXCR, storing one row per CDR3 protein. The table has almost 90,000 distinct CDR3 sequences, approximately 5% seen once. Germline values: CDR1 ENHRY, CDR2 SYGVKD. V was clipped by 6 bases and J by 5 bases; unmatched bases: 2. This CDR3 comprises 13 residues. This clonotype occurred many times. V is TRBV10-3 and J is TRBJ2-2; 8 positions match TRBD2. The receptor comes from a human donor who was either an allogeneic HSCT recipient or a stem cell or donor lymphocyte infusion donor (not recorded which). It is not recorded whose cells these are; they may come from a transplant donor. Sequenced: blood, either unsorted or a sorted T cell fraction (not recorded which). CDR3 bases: TGTGCCATCAGCGCGGGGGGAACCGGGGAGCTGTTTTTT. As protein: CAISAGGTGELFF.